This is a list of T cell receptor beta chains from one sample in a study of the immune and genomic landscape of osteosarcoma. Generated by immunoSEQ multiplex PCR, the TCRdb table keeps only in-frame clones and is missing some. The sample carries 6,000 to 7,000 clones, 65% to 80% recorded once. Sample: osteosarcoma tumor tissue from the lung. These TCRs come from a human donor with osteosarcoma. The CDR3 runs from the conserved cysteine through the conserved F or W. The order of the fields is D gene, clone size, V gene, J gene, CDR3 DNA, CDR3 protein. The D gene is left open where the match is weak. Clone size appears in some rows only: once, few, many, or a class for an expanded clone.

NA	few	TRBV6-5	TRBJ1-2	TGTGCCAGCAGTTACTCGACCAGGGACTATGGCTACACCTTC	CASSYSTRDYGYTF
NA	NA	TRBV4-1	TRBJ2-7	TGCGCCAGCAGCCAAGGGACCTCCGGGGAGCAGTACTTC	CASSQGTSGEQYF
TRBD1	NA	TRBV11-1	TRBJ2-7	TGTGCCAGCAGCGTAACCGGGACAGGGTGGTACGAGCAGTACTTC	CASSVTGTGWYEQYF
TRBD1	NA	TRBV5-1	TRBJ1-2	TGCGCCAGCAGCTCGGACAGGGGTGGCTATGGCTACACCTTC	CASSSDRGGYGYTF
NA	NA	TRBV2	TRBJ2-1	TGTGCCAGCACTCTAACTAGCAAGGGTCGGCAGTTCTTC	CASTLTSKGRQFF
TRBD2	NA	TRBV7-2	TRBJ2-2	TGTGCCAGCAGCTACCGGGGGGGTGACGGGGAGCTGTTTTTT	CASSYRGGDGELFF
NA	few	TRBV25-1	TRBJ2-3	TGTGCCAGCAGTCAGGTTAGGGTAGGAGCAGATACGCAGTATTTT	CASSQVRVGADTQYF
NA	NA	TRBV4-1	TRBJ1-1	TGCGCCAGCAGCCAGGATGACAATAGGGGGACTGAAGCTTTCTTT	CASSQDDNRGTEAFF
TRBD2	NA	TRBV28	TRBJ2-7	TGTGCCAGCAGCCCGATTCTAGCGGGAGGGCCCTACGAGCAGTACTTC	CASSPILAGGPYEQYF
NA	few	TRBV5-8	TRBJ2-2	TGTGCCAGCAGCTTGGAGAAAGGGAGAACCGGGGAGCTGTTTTTT	CASSLEKGRTGELFF
NA	NA	TRBV6-6	TRBJ1-3	TGTGCCAGCAGTTACTCGAGGACAGCCTCTGGAAACACCATATATTTT	CASSYSRTASGNTIYF
TRBD2	NA	TRBV5-1	TRBJ2-7	TGCGCCAGCAGCCCCGACGGGGAGGGCGGCTACGAGCAGTACTTC	CASSPDGEGGYEQYF
NA	few	TRBV4-3	TRBJ2-7	TGCGCCAGCAGCCAAGACAGGGTGGGCGACGAGCAGTACTTC	CASSQDRVGDEQYF
NA	NA	TRBV5-8	TRBJ1-1	TGTGCCAGCAGCTTGGCGTTGGAGAACACTGAAGCTTTCTTT	CASSLALENTEAFF
NA	large	TRBV6-4	TRBJ1-6	TGTGCCAGCAGTGCAGCGAGCGGCGGTTCACCCCTCCACTTT	CASSAASGGSPLHF
TRBD2	NA	TRBV11-2	TRBJ2-1	TGTGCCAGCAGCTTCTTAGTAGCGGGAGTAGGTGAGCAGTTCTTC	CASSFLVAGVGEQFF
TRBD2	NA	TRBV6-6	TRBJ2-7	TGTGCCAGCAGGGGACTAGTTTACCACGAGCAGTACTTC	CASRGLVYHEQYF
NA	NA	TRBV6-1	TRBJ2-1	TGTGCCAGCAGTCCCAATAACAATGAGCAGTTCTTC	CASSPNNNEQFF
TRBD1	once	TRBV19	TRBJ1-1	TGTGCCAGTACCAACAGGGGGGAGAACACTGAAGCTTTCTTT	CASTNRGENTEAFF
TRBD1	NA	TRBV9	TRBJ1-6	TGTGCCAGCAGCCCTCCGGGACAGGGTAATAATTCACCCCTCCACTTT	CASSPPGQGNNSPLHF
TRBD1	NA	TRBV18	TRBJ1-3	TGTGCCAGCTCACCTGTGACAGGGGAAAACACCATATATTTT	CASSPVTGENTIYF
TRBD1	few	TRBV27	TRBJ1-5	TGTGCCAGCAGTAGACAGGGGAATCAGCCCCAGCATTTT	CASSRQGNQPQHF
NA	NA	TRBV13	TRBJ2-3	TGTGCCAGCAGCTTAGGCGTGAGACCAGATACGCAGTATTTT	CASSLGVRPDTQYF
NA	few	TRBV30	TRBJ1-3	TGTGCCTGGAAGGGGCTTGGAAACACCATATATTTT	CAWKGLGNTIYF
NA	NA	TRBV7-8	TRBJ1-2	TGTGCCAGCAGCTTACTTGAGGGGGTCGACTATGGCTACACCTTC	CASSLLEGVDYGYTF
NA	once	TRBV5-6	TRBJ2-6	TGTGCCAGCAGCTTAGGAACCTCTGGGGCCAACGTCCTGACTTTC	CASSLGTSGANVLTF
TRBD1	few	TRBV29-1	TRBJ1-6	TGCAGCGTTGCAGACAGGGCGGGAGATTCACCCCTCCACTTT	CSVADRAGDSPLHF
TRBD1	NA	TRBV28	TRBJ2-7	TGTGCCAGCAAAAATTCCGGGACAGGTCTAAGGGAGCAGTACTTC	CASKNSGTGLREQYF
NA	NA	TRBV6-1	TRBJ2-1	TGTGCCAGCACGCTCATGGCGCTGAAGGTCAATGAGCAGTTCTTC	CASTLMALKVNEQFF
NA	NA	TRBV28	TRBJ1-5	TGTGCCAGCAGTAGGCCGGGGCTGGCTCAGCCCCAGCATTTT	CASSRPGLAQPQHF
TRBD1	NA	TRBV7-8	TRBJ2-3	TGTGCCAGCAGCTTAGCGTCGGGACAGGGTGATACGCAGTATTTT	CASSLASGQGDTQYF
TRBD1	NA	TRBV6-5	TRBJ1-1	TGTGCCAGCAGTTACGGTCGACAGGGGAAGACTGAAGCTTTCTTT	CASSYGRQGKTEAFF
NA	NA	TRBV30	TRBJ1-2	TGTGCCTGGAGAATGGAACAGGGCCTGGGGGACTATGGCTACACCTTC	CAWRMEQGLGDYGYTF
TRBD1	NA	TRBV6-5	TRBJ1-2	TGTGCCAGCAGTTCCGGGACAGGCGATGGCTACACCTTC	CASSSGTGDGYTF
NA	few	TRBV5-6	TRBJ2-7	TGTGCCAGCAGCTTGTTCTACGAGCAGTACTTC	CASSLFYEQYF
TRBD1	NA	TRBV7-8	TRBJ2-7	TGTGCCAGCAGCTTAATTGCGGGGCCGACAGGGGGAACATACGAGCAGTACTTC	CASSLIAGPTGGTYEQYF
TRBD1	NA	TRBV5-4	TRBJ2-1	TGTGCCAGCAGCCGCTTAAGCGGGTCGACAGGGGGTAATGAGCAGTTCTTC	CASSRLSGSTGGNEQFF
TRBD1	NA	TRBV28	TRBJ1-6	TGTGCCAGCCGTACAGGGGGCGCTCGTAATTCACCCCTCCACTTT	CASRTGGARNSPLHF
NA	NA	TRBV19	TRBJ2-5	TGTGCCAGTAGTATTTCAGGGGAAGAGACCCAGTACTTC	CASSISGEETQYF
NA	NA	TRBV29-1	TRBJ2-1	TGCAGCGTTGTATCATACGGCAATGAGCAGTTCTTC	CSVVSYGNEQFF
TRBD1	NA	TRBV27	TRBJ1-2	TGTGCCAGCAGTCTCGGGACAGGGAGATTGGACTATGGCTACACCTTC	CASSLGTGRLDYGYTF
NA	NA	TRBV14	TRBJ2-4	TGTGCCAGCAGCCAGGGGGGTGGTGACATTCAGTACTTC	CASSQGGGDIQYF
NA	NA	TRBV5-1	TRBJ1-1	TGCGCCAGCAGCTCAACCGGGACATCGAACACTGAAGCTTTCTTT	CASSSTGTSNTEAFF
NA	few	TRBV2	TRBJ2-5	TGTGCCAGCAGTGGACGGCAAGAGACCCAGTACTTC	CASSGRQETQYF
NA	few	TRBV7-2	TRBJ2-7	TGTGCCAGCAGCTTAGAGGGACTTTACGAGCAGTACTTC	CASSLEGLYEQYF
TRBD2	NA	TRBV27	TRBJ2-1	TGTGCCAGCAGTTTCCGGGCTAGCGGGAGTAGGGCCTACAATGAGCAGTTCTTC	CASSFRASGSRAYNEQFF
NA	NA	TRBV13	TRBJ2-5	TGTGCCAGCAGCTTAGTCCTTGACAGCGGAGAGACCCAGTACTTC	CASSLVLDSGETQYF
TRBD1	NA	TRBV5-1	TRBJ2-7	TGCGCCAGTCGGAATACAGGGGCCCTTGAAGAGCAGTACTTC	CASRNTGALEEQYF
NA	few	TRBV5-6	TRBJ2-2	TGTGCCAGCAGCTTGGTAGACCAGGGTGTTGGGGAGCTGTTTTTT	CASSLVDQGVGELFF
NA	once	TRBV27	TRBJ1-2	TGTGCCAGCAGTTTTGCGACAGATCGAGGCTACACCTTC	CASSFATDRGYTF
NA	NA	TRBV6-6	TRBJ1-5	TGTGCCAGCAGTTACCAAGGGAAGCAGCCCCAGCATTTT	CASSYQGKQPQHF
TRBD2	few	TRBV5-6	TRBJ2-5	TGTGCCAGCAGCTTACTCTCTTCGGGGGGGGCCGGGGAGACCCAGTACTTC	CASSLLSSGGAGETQYF
NA	NA	TRBV5-1	TRBJ2-5	TGCGCCAGCAGCCTAAACGGTCGAGAGACCCAGTACTTC	CASSLNGRETQYF
TRBD2	few	TRBV23-1	TRBJ2-4	TGCGCCAGCACCCCCCAAGGGAGGGAACTAGCCAAAAACATTCAGTACTTC	CASTPQGRELAKNIQYF
NA	NA	TRBV9	TRBJ1-2	TGTGCCAGCAGCGTTCAGACAGCAGCCAACTATGGCTACACCTTC	CASSVQTAANYGYTF
NA	NA	TRBV29-1	TRBJ1-4	TGCAGCGTTGAAGGGAGGGGGGAAAAACTGTTTTTT	CSVEGRGEKLFF
NA	NA	TRBV7-6	TRBJ2-6	TGTGCCAGCAGCTTAAAACCGGCCCTGAAGAGCACGCTGTCTGGGGCCAACGTCCTGACTTTC	CASSLKPALKSTLSGANVLTF
NA	NA	TRBV19	TRBJ2-1	TGTGCCAGTAGTATTAGTACTTCCCTCGGGCATGAGCAGTTCTTC	CASSISTSLGHEQFF